This T cell receptor beta chain was sequenced for a study of T cells after yellow fever vaccination. At the level of the study: Where fractions had low cell numbers, libraries were prepared from them with the SMART-Seq v4 Ultra Low Input RNA kit. Findings and limits, study-wide: Bulk-population clonotypes that are abundant could appear as contaminants in FACS-sorted repertoires. After the booster, 96% of CD4 and 75% to 90% of CD8 primary-response clones were re-detected.

Looked up from germline, CDR1 is MDHEN and CDR2 is SYDVKM. This CDR3 is 16 amino acids long. Trimming took 0 bases from V and 4 from J, leaving 14 bases between them. 5'RACE template switching generated TCR cDNA, adding a universal primer site and UMIs. Each CDR3 protein gets one entry after TCRdb re-called the 5' RACE reads with MiXCR. The sample has about 310,000 distinct CDR3 sequences, around 3.6% seen once. This clonotype has more than one count but fewer than ten. Its antigen is unknown. The starting material was PBMCs, obtained on the day of the yellow fever booster vaccination. The V call is TRBV28, the J call TRBJ2-3; either TRBD1 or TRBD2 may supply D (6 bases each). The sequence was obtained from a man between 18 and 35 years old who received the YFV17D yellow fever vaccine. The CDR3 is CASSLWRGSGADTQYF. CDR3 DNA: TGTGCCAGCAGTTTATGGAGGGGGTCGGGGGCAGATACGCAGTATTTT.